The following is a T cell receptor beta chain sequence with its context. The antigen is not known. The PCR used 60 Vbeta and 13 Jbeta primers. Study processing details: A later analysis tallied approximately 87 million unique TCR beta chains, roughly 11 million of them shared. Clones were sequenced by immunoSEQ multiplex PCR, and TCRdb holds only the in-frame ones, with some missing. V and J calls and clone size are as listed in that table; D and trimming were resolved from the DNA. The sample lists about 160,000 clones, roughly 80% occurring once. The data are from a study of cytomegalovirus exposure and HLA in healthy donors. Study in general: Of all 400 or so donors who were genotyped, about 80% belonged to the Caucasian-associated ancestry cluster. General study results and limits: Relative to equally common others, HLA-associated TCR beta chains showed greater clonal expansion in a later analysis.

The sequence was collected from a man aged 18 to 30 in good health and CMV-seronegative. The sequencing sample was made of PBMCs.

The CDR3 DNA reads as TGCAGCGTTGAAGTCGACAGGGGCGATCAGCCCCAGCATTTT. This encodes CSVEVDRGDQPQHF. The rearrangement links TRBV29-1 to TRBJ1-5; 8 nucleotides match TRBD1. Germline loops: CDR1 SQVTM, CDR2 ANQGSEA. Trimming removed 1 base from V and 5 bases from J; junction bases left unmatched: 4. The CDR3 runs to 14 residues.